These T cell receptor beta chains were read from a single sample in a study of T cells after yellow fever vaccination. MiXCR, applied by TCRdb to the 5' RACE reads, yields one record per CDR3 protein. The sample lists roughly 180,000 distinct CDR3 sequences; 5.5% to 8% were seen once. Sequenced here: CD4+ T cells sorted from PBMCs, sampled on the day of the first yellow fever vaccination. The receptor source for this set is a man aged 18 to 30 who received the YFV17D yellow fever vaccine. Each CDR3 is given with its conserved first and last residue. Each record gives: V gene, J gene, D gene, CDR3 length, clone size, CDR3 DNA, CDR3 protein. A D gene is named only where the DNA matches it firmly. Clone size is stated in some rows and not others, as once, few, many or a class when expanded.

V: TRBV5-5; J: TRBJ1-1; D: .; length: 13; size: .; DNA: TGTGCCAGCAGCTTGGACCGCCTCTGGAGAGCTTTCTTT; CDR3: CASSLDRLWRAFF
V: TRBV12-3/TRBV12-4; J: TRBJ2-3; D: .; length: 14; size: many; DNA: TGTGCCAGCAGTTTATCTCTTGGCACAGATACGCAGTATTTT; CDR3: CASSLSLGTDTQYF
V: TRBV6-5; J: TRBJ2-3; D: .; length: 13; size: .; DNA: TGTGCCAGCAGTTGGACTTTAGCGGATACGCAGTATTTT; CDR3: CASSWTLADTQYF
V: TRBV4-3; J: TRBJ1-6; D: .; length: 15; size: many; DNA: TGCGCCAGCAGCCAAGGGCAGGGGTATAATTCACCCCTCCACTTT; CDR3: CASSQGQGYNSPLHF
V: TRBV11-2; J: TRBJ2-4; D: .; length: 15; size: .; DNA: TGTGCCAGCAGTGGTGGGCATTCCAACTGGGGGGATGAGTACTTC; CDR3: CASSGGHSNWGDEYF
V: TRBV4-1; J: TRBJ2-1; D: .; length: 16; size: many; DNA: TGCGCCAGCAGCCAAGATCTGGGGGCCCTAGACAATGAGCAGTTCTTC; CDR3: CASSQDLGALDNEQFF
V: TRBV3-1; J: TRBJ2-5; D: .; length: 15; size: many; DNA: TGTGCCAGCAGCCCGTTGGCGAGGTACCAAGAGACCCAGTACTTC; CDR3: CASSPLARYQETQYF
V: TRBV7-9; J: TRBJ1-2; D: .; length: 12; size: .; DNA: TGTGCCAGCAGCTTAGGCGGAGTAGGCTACACCTTC; CDR3: CASSLGGVGYTF
V: TRBV24-1; J: TRBJ2-3; D: .; length: 14; size: few; DNA: TGTGCCACCAGTGACCAGGGGATGACAGATACGCAGTATTTT; CDR3: CATSDQGMTDTQYF
V: TRBV2; J: TRBJ2-5; D: .; length: 11; size: few; DNA: TGTGCCAGCAACCCTAGGGAGACCCAGTACTTC; CDR3: CASNPRETQYF
V: TRBV28; J: TRBJ1-1; D: .; length: 12; size: few; DNA: TGTGCCAGCAGTTTAGGGGTCGGTAGAGCTTTCTTT; CDR3: CASSLGVGRAFF
V: TRBV20-1; J: TRBJ2-1; D: TRBD2; length: 14; size: many; DNA: TGCAGTGCCAAAACGGGACTAGCGCGCAATGAGCAGTTCTTC; CDR3: CSAKTGLARNEQFF
V: TRBV4-3; J: TRBJ1-6; D: .; length: 16; size: few; DNA: TGCGCCAGCAGCCGGGACCGGGCAGGGACTAATTCACCCCTCCACTTT; CDR3: CASSRDRAGTNSPLHF
V: TRBV3-1; J: TRBJ1-2; D: .; length: 13; size: many; DNA: TGTGCCAGCAGCCAAGTGTCAGAAGGAGGCTACACCTTC; CDR3: CASSQVSEGGYTF
V: TRBV7-2; J: TRBJ1-1; D: .; length: 14; size: .; DNA: TGTGCCAGCAGCTTAAGGACAGATAACACTGAAGCTTTCTTT; CDR3: CASSLRTDNTEAFF
V: TRBV18; J: TRBJ1-2; D: .; length: 17; size: .; DNA: TGTGCCAGCTCACCACTTGGGGCAGATGAATCTAACTATGGCTACACCTTC; CDR3: CASSPLGADESNYGYTF
V: TRBV7-2; J: TRBJ1-2; D: .; length: 14; size: many; DNA: TGTGCCAGCAGCTTAGCGCCAGGGGCCGTTGGCTACACCTTC; CDR3: CASSLAPGAVGYTF
V: TRBV5-1; J: TRBJ2-7; D: .; length: 15; size: few; DNA: TGCGCCAGCAGCTTCGTGGGGGCCAGCTCCTACGAGCAGTACTTC; CDR3: CASSFVGASSYEQYF
V: TRBV5-1; J: TRBJ2-3; D: TRBD1; length: 17; size: many; DNA: TGCGCCAGCAGCCAAGCCGAAAAGACAGGGCCCGCAGATACGCAGTATTTT; CDR3: CASSQAEKTGPADTQYF
V: TRBV15; J: TRBJ2-5; D: .; length: 16; size: many; DNA: TGTGCCACCAGCAGAGATGGCGGCCGTCGGGCGGAGACCCAGTACTTC; CDR3: CATSRDGGRRAETQYF
V: TRBV7-9; J: TRBJ2-3; D: TRBD2; length: 16; size: .; DNA: TGTGCCAGCAGCCCTGGACTAGCGGGGGGAGTGGGTACGCAGTATTTT; CDR3: CASSPGLAGGVGTQYF
V: TRBV18; J: TRBJ2-7; D: .; length: 12; size: .; DNA: TGTGCCAGCTCACCACCGTCCTACGAGCAGTACTTC; CDR3: CASSPPSYEQYF
V: TRBV3-1; J: TRBJ2-2; D: .; length: 15; size: many; DNA: TGTGCCAGCAGCAAATGGGACCTCAACACCGGGGAGCTGTTTTTT; CDR3: CASSKWDLNTGELFF
V: TRBV12-3/TRBV12-4; J: TRBJ2-3; D: TRBD2; length: 14; size: many; DNA: TGTGCCAGCAGTTTGTCCGGGGGGGCGTATACGCAGTATTTT; CDR3: CASSLSGGAYTQYF
V: TRBV29-1; J: TRBJ2-2; D: .; length: 12; size: many; DNA: TGCAGCGTTGATTCATACACCGGGGAGCTGTTTTTT; CDR3: CSVDSYTGELFF
V: TRBV2; J: TRBJ2-5; D: TRBD1; length: 16; size: few; DNA: TGTGCCAGCCGACGGGACAGGGGGCCGGTTCTGGAGACCCAGTACTTC; CDR3: CASRRDRGPVLETQYF
V: TRBV20-1; J: TRBJ2-1; D: TRBD2; length: 16; size: many; DNA: TGCAGTGCTAGAGATGCAGTAGCGGGGGGTGGTGATGAGCAGTTCTTC; CDR3: CSARDAVAGGGDEQFF
V: TRBV6-2/TRBV6-3; J: TRBJ2-1; D: TRBD1; length: 12; size: many; DNA: TGTGCCAGCAGGGGAGACAGGGGGCCGCAGTTCTTC; CDR3: CASRGDRGPQFF
V: TRBV6-5; J: TRBJ1-5; D: TRBD1; length: 16; size: many; DNA: TGTGCCAGCGGCCGACAGGGGTCCTTCAACAATCAGCCCCAGCATTTT; CDR3: CASGRQGSFNNQPQHF
V: TRBV7-2; J: TRBJ2-5; D: .; length: 15; size: many; DNA: TGTGCCAGCAGCCCCGAGGGCCTAGCATATGAGACCCAGTACTTC; CDR3: CASSPEGLAYETQYF
V: TRBV5-1; J: TRBJ2-5; D: TRBD1; length: 15; size: many; DNA: TGCGCCGGCAGACCGGGGACAGGGAGGGAAGAGACCCAGTACTTC; CDR3: CAGRPGTGREETQYF
V: TRBV3-1; J: TRBJ2-5; D: .; length: 13; size: once; DNA: TGTGCCAGCACCCCGGGGGTCGGGGAGACCCAGTACTTC; CDR3: CASTPGVGETQYF
V: TRBV30; J: TRBJ2-5; D: .; length: 13; size: .; DNA: TGTGCCTGGAGTGTCCAAGGACAAGAGACCCAGTACTTC; CDR3: CAWSVQGQETQYF
V: TRBV18; J: TRBJ2-1; D: .; length: 13; size: .; DNA: TGTGCCAGCTCACCGCCTTCCTACAATGAGCAGTTCTTC; CDR3: CASSPPSYNEQFF
V: TRBV5-1; J: TRBJ2-3; D: .; length: 13; size: many; DNA: TGCGCCAGCAGCCCGTTGGCCTGGGATACGCAGTATTTT; CDR3: CASSPLAWDTQYF
V: TRBV5-6; J: TRBJ2-3; D: TRBD2; length: 16; size: many; DNA: TGTGCCAGCAGCCATCGGACTAGCGGGGGGGCAGATACGCAGTATTTT; CDR3: CASSHRTSGGADTQYF
V: TRBV2; J: TRBJ1-5; D: .; length: 14; size: few; DNA: TGTGCCAGCCGACCGACTATGGCCAATCAGCCCCAGCATTTT; CDR3: CASRPTMANQPQHF
V: TRBV12-3/TRBV12-4; J: TRBJ2-1; D: .; length: 16; size: many; DNA: TGTGCCAGCAGTTTACTGGACTATGAATCCTACAATGAGCAGTTCTTC; CDR3: CASSLLDYESYNEQFF
V: TRBV11-1; J: TRBJ1-1; D: .; length: 11; size: many; DNA: TGTGCCAGCAGGAGGGGACTGAGAGCTTTCTTT; CDR3: CASRRGLRAFF